This TCR beta chain originates from a study of OX40 agonist ivuxolimab in advanced cancers. Study details: Partial responses were observed in three patients, of whom one had hepatocellular carcinoma and two had cutaneous melanoma.

The V end lost 3 bases, the J end lost 4 bases, and 4 bases lay between the germline ends. Per the germline V gene, CDR1 is MGHRA and CDR2 is YSYEKL. CDR3 length: 11 residues. This clone occurred a few times. Sequencing was performed with immunoSEQ multiplex PCR; in TCRdb, only in-frame clones are kept and a portion is missing. The data show some 32,000 clones, 84% seen once. The source is an adult with an advanced solid tumor such as melanoma, head and neck, liver or kidney cancer. This chain links TRBV4-1 with TRBJ2-7; no definite D call. The sequences come from CD4+ or CD8+ T cells sorted from blood, collected in a trial of the OX40 agonist ivuxolimab. In DNA, the CDR3 is TGCGCCAGCAGCCAGAATTACGAGCAGTACTTC. Its translation is CASSQNYEQYF.